This T cell receptor (beta chain) was sequenced during a study of blood T cells in healthy people across ages. General study findings and limits: Unsorted PBMCs ruled out conclusive naive versus antigen-experienced comparison. For the donors, CMV status was unknown and possibly confounded expanded clonotype changes.

With 5 bases clipped from V and 5 bases from J, the junction kept 21 bases outside the gene matches. The CDR3 consists of 21 residues. CDR1 and CDR2 from the germline V gene are MNHEY and SVGEGT. Primed by a sample-barcoded 5' primer and a J-beta primer mix, a second PCR proceeded for about 7 to 11 cycles. TCRdb itself ran the 5' RACE reads through MiXCR, one entry per CDR3 protein. The table has about 730,000 distinct CDR3 sequences, around 40% seen once. Sample donors were healthy Caucasian individuals that came from Russia, aged roughly 6 to 100. There were at least 6 micrograms of total RNA extracted from every sample. The sample holds one count of this clonotype. The target antigen is unknown.

Sequenced: blood. The TCR comes from a woman aged 60-75 years in good health. This chain connects TRBV6-2 or TRBV6-3 to TRBJ2-4, with 13 bases that match TRBD2. The CDR3 loop is CASSKGLGATSGRSLQNIQYF. The CDR3 coding sequence is TGTGCCAGCAGTAAAGGACTGGGGGCGACTAGCGGGAGGAGTTTACAAAACATTCAGTACTTC.